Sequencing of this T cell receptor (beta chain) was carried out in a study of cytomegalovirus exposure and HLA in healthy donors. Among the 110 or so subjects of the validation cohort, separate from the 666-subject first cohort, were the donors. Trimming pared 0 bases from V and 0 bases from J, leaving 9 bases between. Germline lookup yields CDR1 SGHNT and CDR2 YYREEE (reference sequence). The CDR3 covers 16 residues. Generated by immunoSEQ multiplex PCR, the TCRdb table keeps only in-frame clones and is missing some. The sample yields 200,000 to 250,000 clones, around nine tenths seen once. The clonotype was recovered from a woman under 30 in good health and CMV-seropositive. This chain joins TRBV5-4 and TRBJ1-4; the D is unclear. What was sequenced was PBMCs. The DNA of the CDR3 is TGTGCCAGCAGCTTGGCCGGGGTGTCAACTAATGAAAAACTGTTTTTT. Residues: CASSLAGVSTNEKLFF. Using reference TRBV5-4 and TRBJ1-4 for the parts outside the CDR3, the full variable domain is ETGVTQSPTHLIKTRGQQVTLRCSSQSGHNTVSWYQQALGQGPQFIFQYYREEENGRGNFPPRFSGLQFPNYSSELNVNALELDDSALYLCASSLAGVSTNEKLFFGSGTQLSVL.